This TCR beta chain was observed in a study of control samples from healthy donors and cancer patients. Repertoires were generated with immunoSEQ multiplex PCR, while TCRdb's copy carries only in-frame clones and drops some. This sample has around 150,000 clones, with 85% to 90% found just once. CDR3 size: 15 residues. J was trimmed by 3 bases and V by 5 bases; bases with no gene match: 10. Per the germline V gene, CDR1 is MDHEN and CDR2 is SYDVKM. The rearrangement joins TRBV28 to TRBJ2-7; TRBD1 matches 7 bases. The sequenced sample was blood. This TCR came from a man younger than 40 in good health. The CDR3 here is CASSVGQTVFYEQYF. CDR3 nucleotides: TGTGCCAGCAGTGTGGGACAGACAGTCTTCTACGAGCAGTACTTC.